These 20 T cell receptor beta chains originate from one sample sequenced in a study of T cells expressing NK-cell markers. From the 5' RACE reads, TCRdb lists one entry per CDR3 protein and no DNA. The sample has 350,000 to 450,000 distinct CDR3 sequences. Sequencing was performed on blood T cells: a sorted CD56 or NKG2C T cell subset, CD4+ or CD8+ T cells, or bulk PBMC T cells (not recorded which). These TCRs come from a man aged 18-70 years in good health.

This chain connects TRBV24-1 to TRBJ1-1; the D gene TCRdb calls, TRBD1, cannot be checked with no DNA. Per germline, CDR1 KGHDR and CDR2 SFDVKD. The CDR3 is 15 residues long. CDR3 sequence reads: CATNVVQGLNTEAFF.

The chain has TRBV6-1 and TRBJ1-3; TCRdb designates TRBD1, a call that cannot be tested without DNA. Germline loops: CDR1 MNHNS, CDR2 SASEGT. CDR3 length: 14 amino acids. The CDR3 sequence is CASPGQGIGNTIYF.

The chain recombines TRBV2 with TRBJ2-7; TCRdb designates TRBD1, a call that cannot be tested without DNA. Germline values: CDR1 SNHLY, CDR2 FYNNEI. The CDR3 runs to 14 residues. The CDR3 loop reads CASSRTGGLGEQYF.

The CDR3 loop is CASSPRTEQFF. This chain uses TRBV6-6 with TRBJ2-1; TCRdb's D gene call, TRBD2, goes unchecked for lack of DNA. This CDR3 has 11 residues. Germline CDR1 and CDR2: MNHNY and SVGAGI (reference sequence).

V is TRBV12-3 or TRBV12-4 and J is TRBJ2-7. This CDR3 region has 15 residues. This CDR3 is CASSLRWQGPYEQYF.

The rearrangement joins TRBV20-1 to TRBJ2-2. The CDR3 covers 13 residues. Germline V gene sequence: CDR1 DFQATT, CDR2 SNEGSKA (reference sequence). The CDR3 sequence is CSASRLNTGELFF.

The chain combines TRBV27 with TRBJ1-3; TCRdb names TRBD1, which stays unverified in the absence of DNA. Per the germline V gene, CDR1 is MNHEY and CDR2 is SMNVEV (reference sequence). This CDR3 region has 15 residues. The CDR3 reads CASSLGGGGGNTIYF.

The chain has TRBV29-1 and TRBJ1-5; TCRdb lists TRBD1, though no DNA is available to test this call. This CDR3 region has 14 residues. Germline lookup yields CDR1 SQVTM and CDR2 ANQGSEA. CDR3 residues: CSVLGGDSNQPQHF.

The J gene is TRBJ2-1, the V gene TRBV5-1. The CDR3 has 16 amino acids. CDR1 is SGHRS, CDR2 YFSETQ, per germline. This CDR3 reads CASTQARGARDNEQFF.

The chain joins TRBV2 to TRBJ2-2; TCRdb selects TRBD2, and the lack of DNA leaves this call unchecked. The CDR3 runs 19 residues. CDR1 is SNHLY, CDR2 FYNNEI, per germline. CDR3 protein: CASSSTGRPSLRVSGELFF.

J is TRBJ2-1 and V is TRBV12-3 or TRBV12-4. There are 15 residues in the CDR3. This CDR3 is CASRDGGRSYNEQFF.

V is TRBV20-1 and J is TRBJ2-7; TCRdb's D call of TRBD1 is untestable without DNA. The CDR3 has 14 residues. Germline-derived CDR1 and CDR2 are DFQATT and SNEGSKA (reference sequence). CDR3 loop: CSASSDRRFYEQYF.

This chain joins TRBV11-2 and TRBJ2-3. The CDR3 has 15 residues. CDR1 is SGHAT, CDR2 FQNNGV, per germline. The CDR3 sequence is CASSRLSTHTDTQYF.

The gene calls are TRBV5-1 and TRBJ2-3. The CDR3 is 15 residues long. Per the germline V gene, CDR1 is SGHRS and CDR2 is YFSETQ. The CDR3 spells CASSLGLALRDTQYF. Full variable domain (remainder filled in from reference TRBV5-1 and TRBJ2-3): KAGVTQTPRYLIKTRGQQVTLSCSPISGHRSVSWYQQTPGQGLQFLFEYFSETQRNKGNFPGRFSGRQFSNSRSEMNVSTLELGDSALYLCASSLGLALRDTQYFGPGTRLTVL.

The genes are TRBV5-1 and TRBJ2-5; the TRBD1 assignment by TCRdb is unverifiable without DNA. The CDR3 consists of 15 residues. Looked up from germline, CDR1 is SGHRS and CDR2 is YFSETQ. The chain's CDR3 is CASSPPAGAAGTQYF.

The chain links TRBV2 to TRBJ1-2. The CDR3 loop spans 15 amino acids. Germline CDR1 is SNHLY and CDR2 is FYNNEI. The CDR3: CASSVERMLVNGYTF.

CDR3 region: CASSFLEARETQYF. The chain recombines TRBV5-1 with TRBJ2-5; checking the TCRdb D call of TRBD2 is not possible without DNA. Germline V gives CDR1 SGHRS, CDR2 YFSETQ. The CDR3 runs to 14 residues.

The rearrangement joins TRBV21-1 to TRBJ2-2; TCRdb calls TRBD2, which cannot be checked without DNA. TRBV21-1 represents a pseudogene. CDR3 length: 19 residues. CDR3 sequence: CAATSREAFGLLNTGELFF.

The rearrangement uses TRBV6-1 and TRBJ1-6; the D call from TCRdb, TRBD1, cannot be confirmed without DNA. The germline V gene encodes CDR1 MNHNS and CDR2 SASEGT. CDR3 length: 15 amino acids. The CDR3: CASRKAGQGVSPLHF.

The V call is TRBV6-1, the J call TRBJ2-7; TCRdb reports TRBD2, a call that lacks DNA to check it against. This CDR3 contains 13 residues. CDR1 and CDR2 (germline): MNHNS, SASEGT. The CDR3 sequence: CASGTSGYYEQYF.